This is a list of T cell receptor beta chains from one sample in a study of T cells in Graves' hyperthyroidism and ophthalmopathy. TCRdb re-derived calls from the multiplex PCR reads in MiXCR, one entry per CDR3 protein. The data hold about 360,000 distinct CDR3 sequences, with around 13% observed a single time. Sequencing used blood. The receptors were gathered from a woman aged 18-35 years with Graves' hyperthyroidism. CDR3s include the opening cysteine and the closing phenylalanine or tryptophan. A D gene is named only where the DNA matches it firmly. Part of the rows lack a size; the others show once, few, many or a class for expanded clones.

D gene	V gene	J gene	clone size	CDR3 DNA	CDR3 protein
.	TRBV9	TRBJ1-4	.	TGTGCCAGCAGCCCCGGGGGGCTAGTCGAAAAACTGTTTTTT	CASSPGGLVEKLFF
.	TRBV15	TRBJ1-5	many	TGTGCCACCAGCTGGTATCTAGGGTCGGACAATCAGCCCCAGCATTTT	CATSWYLGSDNQPQHF
.	TRBV5-1	TRBJ2-2	few	TGCGCCAGCAGCCCTGGACATTCCACCGGGGAGCTGTTTTTT	CASSPGHSTGELFF
.	TRBV30	TRBJ1-2	.	TGTGCCGGGGCCTCTGGACAGCTCTATGGCTACACCTTC	CAGASGQLYGYTF
.	TRBV7-9	TRBJ1-2	.	TGTGCCAGCACCCCCCCCTGGGGCTACACCTTC	CASTPPWGYTF
TRBD1	TRBV12-3/TRBV12-4	TRBJ2-3	.	TGTGCCAGCAGTAAGACAGGGGGGTACACAGATACGCAGTATTTT	CASSKTGGYTDTQYF
TRBD2	TRBV28	TRBJ2-7	many	TGTGCCAGCAGTTCCGGGACTAGCTTTCCCTACGAGCAGTACTTC	CASSSGTSFPYEQYF
.	TRBV19	TRBJ2-3	many	TGTGCCAGTAGTGAGGGATTGGGAGCAGATACGCAGTATTTT	CASSEGLGADTQYF
TRBD1	TRBV2	TRBJ1-4	many	TGTGCCAGCAGCGGGAGCTGGGCAGGGGGAAGTGAAAAACTGTTTTTT	CASSGSWAGGSEKLFF
TRBD1	TRBV11-1	TRBJ1-1	many	TGTGCCAGCAGACTGGGACAGCTTAACACTGAAGCTTTCTTT	CASRLGQLNTEAFF
.	TRBV7-2	TRBJ2-5	many	TGTGCCAGCAGCTTAACGGGTATGCCTGTGGAGACCCAGTACTTC	CASSLTGMPVETQYF
.	TRBV6-1	TRBJ1-1	few	TGTGCCAGCAGCCGCTGGGGTGGGAGCACTGAAGCTTTCTTT	CASSRWGGSTEAFF
.	TRBV9	TRBJ2-7	many	TGTGCCAGCAGCGTACAGGGCTCCTACGAGCAGTACTTC	CASSVQGSYEQYF
.	TRBV20-1	TRBJ2-3	many	TGCAGTGCTAGGAGGGCTAGCGGCACAGATACGCAGTATTTT	CSARRASGTDTQYF
.	TRBV28	TRBJ1-6	many	TGTGCCAGCAGGTTCCCGGTCGGGAGGGGTTATAATTCACCCCTCCACTTT	CASRFPVGRGYNSPLHF
TRBD2	TRBV5-6	TRBJ2-2	many	TGTGCCAGCAGCTTGGCTAGCGGGAGCAACACCGGGGAGCTGTTTTTT	CASSLASGSNTGELFF
TRBD1	TRBV6-2/TRBV6-3	TRBJ2-1	many	TGTGCCAGCAGTTACTCGACAGGGAAAGGTTACAATGAGCAGTTCTTC	CASSYSTGKGYNEQFF
.	TRBV4-2	TRBJ2-1	.	TGTGCCAGCAGCCAAGATGAGGGACCCGGGTTCTTC	CASSQDEGPGFF
TRBD1	TRBV12-3/TRBV12-4	TRBJ2-7	many	TGTGCCAGCGCTGGGACAGGGCTGTACGAGCAGTACTTC	CASAGTGLYEQYF
.	TRBV12-3/TRBV12-4	TRBJ2-2	many	TGTGCCAGCAGTTTAGGTCTAGACCTAACCGGGGAGCTGTTTTTT	CASSLGLDLTGELFF
TRBD2	TRBV19	TRBJ2-3	.	TGTGCCAGTAGTAGCCCGGGACTAGCGGCCACAGATACGCAGTATTTT	CASSSPGLAATDTQYF
.	TRBV19	TRBJ2-4	.	TGTGCCAGTAGTATTAGGGGGAAGGGCAAAAACATTCAGTACTTC	CASSIRGKGKNIQYF
TRBD1	TRBV4-1	TRBJ2-5	few	TGCGCCAGCAGTCTAGGGGGCGTAGAAGAGACCCAGTACTTC	CASSLGGVEETQYF
.	TRBV30	TRBJ1-5	many	TGTGCCTGGACCTTCGGGGAGAATCAGCCCCAGCATTTT	CAWTFGENQPQHF
TRBD1	TRBV2	TRBJ1-6	many	TGTGCCAGCACCCTAGGACAGGCCCTTCGAACACCCCTCCACTTT	CASTLGQALRTPLHF
.	TRBV29-1	TRBJ2-3	many	TGCAGTATCGTAAACAGGGAATCAGATACGCAGTATTTT	CSIVNRESDTQYF
.	TRBV20-1	TRBJ1-2	many	TGCAGTGCTAGCGGCACCCGGGTTATTAACTATGGCTACACCTTC	CSASGTRVINYGYTF
.	TRBV5-6	TRBJ2-7	.	TGTGCCAGCAGCCCCGTCAACGGGGGCTCCTACGAGCAGTACTTC	CASSPVNGGSYEQYF
.	TRBV12-3/TRBV12-4	TRBJ2-1	many	TGTGCCAGCAGTTTTCCAGGACTACCACCCTACAATGAGCAGTTCTTC	CASSFPGLPPYNEQFF
TRBD1	TRBV27	TRBJ1-5	few	TGTGCCAGCAGAGGGGGCTACAATCAGCCCCAGCATTTT	CASRGGYNQPQHF
TRBD1	TRBV27	TRBJ2-7	many	TGTGCCAGCAGTCCGCCGGGACAGGGTTCCTACGAGCAGTACTTC	CASSPPGQGSYEQYF
TRBD2	TRBV19	TRBJ2-2	.	TGTGCCAGTAGTATTTTAGCGGGAGTTGTCGGGGAGCTGTTTTTT	CASSILAGVVGELFF
.	TRBV4-1	TRBJ2-4	few	TGCGCCAGCAGCCAATCCGAGCGCCGATTAGAGGGAAACATTCAGTACTTC	CASSQSERRLEGNIQYF
TRBD1	TRBV27	TRBJ1-2	many	TGTGCCAGCAGTCAAAGACAGGGCGGGGATGGCTACACCTTC	CASSQRQGGDGYTF
TRBD2	TRBV5-5	TRBJ2-1	.	TGTGCCAGCAGCTTGCACCGGGCTAGCGGAAGCACCACCCTCTACAATGAGCAGTTCTTC	CASSLHRASGSTTLYNEQFF
.	TRBV29-1	TRBJ2-1	many	TGCAGCGTTGAGGGGGCGACGTACAATGAGCAGTTCTTC	CSVEGATYNEQFF
.	TRBV28	TRBJ1-5	many	TGTGCCAGCAGAAACCCACAACGTGACCGGCCCCAGCATTTT	CASRNPQRDRPQHF
.	TRBV28	TRBJ1-3	many	TGTGCCAGCAGTTTGGGAAGTGGGGTACTGGCGAGGAACACCATATATTTT	CASSLGSGVLARNTIYF
.	TRBV18	TRBJ1-5	.	TGTGCCAGCAGCCAAGGCAGACGTTTGCAGCCCCAGCATTTT	CASSQGRRLQPQHF
.	TRBV11-2	TRBJ2-1	many	TGTGCCAGCACGCCCGGGGCGATTTCCTACAATGAGCAGTTCTTC	CASTPGAISYNEQFF
.	TRBV5-8	TRBJ1-4	few	TGTGCCAGCAGCTTGGTACCCGCGGGGCGGTTTAATGAAAAACTGTTTTTT	CASSLVPAGRFNEKLFF
TRBD1	TRBV11-2	TRBJ1-2	many	TGTGCCAGCAGCTACGACAGGGGAGCGCAAGGCTACACCTTC	CASSYDRGAQGYTF
.	TRBV12-3/TRBV12-4	TRBJ2-7	many	TGTGCCAGCCCCCCCCACCGGGAGACCTTCTACGAGCAGTACTTC	CASPPHRETFYEQYF
TRBD2	TRBV20-1	TRBJ2-3	many	TGCAGTGCTAGAGCTCCCATCCTAGCGGGAGCGGGGATCAAGACAGATACGCAGTATTTT	CSARAPILAGAGIKTDTQYF
.	TRBV13	TRBJ1-3	few	TGTGCCAGCAGCTACGGGTTGGCTGGAAACACCATATATTTT	CASSYGLAGNTIYF
TRBD1	TRBV20-1	TRBJ2-2	many	TGCAGTGCTAGACCTGACAGGGGTGACACCGGGGAGCTGTTTTTT	CSARPDRGDTGELFF
TRBD1	TRBV11-3	TRBJ2-3	many	TGTGCCAGCAGCCGGGGACAGACCTCCACAGATACGCAGTATTTT	CASSRGQTSTDTQYF
TRBD1	TRBV10-1	TRBJ2-1	many	TGCGCCAGCAGTGAGGGCCAGGGGGTAGGCAATGAGCAGTTCTTC	CASSEGQGVGNEQFF
.	TRBV7-9	TRBJ1-5	once	TGTGCCAGCAGCTTGTCAGGGGCCCAGCCCCGGCATTTT	CASSLSGAQPRHF
TRBD2	TRBV2	TRBJ2-1	many	TGTGGCGCAAGGGACCCTCGTAGCGGGAGCTACAATGAGCAGTTCTTC	CGARDPRSGSYNEQFF
.	TRBV18	TRBJ1-1	many	TGTGCCAGCTCAGCCCTCGGGGACACTGAAGCTTTCTTT	CASSALGDTEAFF
.	TRBV4-1	TRBJ2-2	.	TGCGCCAGCAGCCCCCATGCGGGGACGGACACCGGGGAGCTGTTTTTT	CASSPHAGTDTGELFF
TRBD2	TRBV3-1	TRBJ2-2	many	TGTGCCAGCAGCCAATCCGGACTAGCGGGGAGGACCGGGGAGCTGTTTTTT	CASSQSGLAGRTGELFF
.	TRBV18	TRBJ1-1	many	TGTGCCAGCGCCCCCAGGGACCCAATGAACACTGAAGCTTTCTTT	CASAPRDPMNTEAFF
.	TRBV27	TRBJ1-5	many	TGTGCCAGCAGTCCCCAGGGTGAGCCCCAGCATTTT	CASSPQGEPQHF
.	TRBV10-3	TRBJ2-5	many	TGTGCCATCAGTGACTACTCCCAGTCGGAGACCCAGTACTTC	CAISDYSQSETQYF
.	TRBV28	TRBJ1-6	many	TGTGCCAGCACCCTTTACCCGCCTCGACAGAGCTCCTATAATTCACCCCTCCACTTT	CASTLYPPRQSSYNSPLHF
.	TRBV10-3	TRBJ1-1	many	TGTGCCATCACCCCAGGACTGATCATGAACACTGAAGCTTTCTTT	CAITPGLIMNTEAFF
.	TRBV27	TRBJ2-7	many	TGTGCCAGCAGTATTAGGCAGGGCTACGAGCAGTACTTC	CASSIRQGYEQYF
.	TRBV5-1	TRBJ2-1	many	TGCGCCAGCAGCTTGGAGGCGGTTAGCTCCTACAATGAGCAGTTCTTC	CASSLEAVSSYNEQFF